Below are 24 T cell receptor beta chains sequenced from a single sample in a study of regulatory T cells in long-lasting Graves disease (dated by TCRdb to 2020 to 2022). Preparation of the library involved multiplex PCR. The reads were generated on an Illumina HiSeq 4000. TCR beta libraries were built with iRepertoire HTBI primers and Arm-PCR amplification of CDR3 regions. TCRdb trimmed public reads at Q25 via fastp, called clones via MiXCR and kept in-frame beta chains. When rows share a CDR3 protein, they turn into one entry using the most common DNA and genes. The sample has about 560,000 distinct CDR3 sequences on record, about 16% of them singletons. Of the sample, 9.5% to 15% falls within the top ten clones. The intended sense of this specimen's time point label: newly diagnosed GD, antithyroid drugs for less than 3 months. For both TCR sequencing and RNA sequencing, RNA was extracted from PBMCs using TRIzol.

This sample also appeared in a second study, on T cells in Graves' hyperthyroidism and ophthalmopathy.

Material: peripheral blood mononuclear cells (PBMCs), obtained at new diagnosis, from a patient treated with antithyroid drugs. Source of these receptors: a man aged 18 to 30 with Graves disease. Donor details come from another sample of the same person, matched by shared clones.

This clonotype showed up many times. This rearrangement joins TRBV7-9 to TRBJ2-1; 11 bases are shared with TRBD2. Unmatched junction bases numbered 11, after V lost 1 base and J lost 6 bases. The CDR3 covers 18 residues. Germline V gene data show CDR1 as SEHNR and CDR2 as FQNEAQ (reference sequence). The CDR3 here is CASSLVPRLAGTLNEQFF. CDR3 coding DNA: TGTGCCAGCAGCTTAGTCCCCCGACTAGCGGGGACTCTCAATGAGCAGTTCTTC. Looking up the rest from reference TRBV7-9 and TRBJ2-1 gives the full variable domain: DTGVSQNPRHKITKRGQNVTFRCDPISEHNRLYWYRQTLGQGPEFLTYFQNEAQLEKSRLLSDRFSAERPKGSFSTLEIQRTEQGDSAMYLCASSLVPRLAGTLNEQFFGPGTRLTVL.

This clonotype appeared many times. This chain connects TRBV7-3 to TRBJ2-3; maybe TRBD2 (6 bases). The CDR3 extends over 17 amino acids. V was trimmed by 1 base and J by 0 bases, leaving 14 bases between them. Per the germline V gene, CDR1 is SGHTA and CDR2 is FQGTGA. The CDR3 spells CASSLILTSRSTDTQYF. The CDR3 DNA follows: TGTGCCAGCAGCTTAATTTTAACTAGCAGAAGCACAGATACGCAGTATTTT.

This clonotype has a count of ten or more. The chain carries TRBV5-1 and TRBJ2-5; tentatively, D is TRBD2 (6 bases). V gave up 2 bases and J gave up 5 bases, with 16 bases separating them. Germline V gene sequence: CDR1 SGHRS, CDR2 YFSETQ. This CDR3 has 15 amino acids. The CDR3 protein is CASSFSAGTLETQYF. DNA of the CDR3: TGCGCCAGCAGCTTCTCGGCGGGAACCCTGGAGACCCAGTACTTC.

In this sample, this clonotype turned up a few times. The chain recombines TRBV10-1 with TRBJ2-1; 7 bases agree with TRBD2. V trimming: 2 bases; J trimming: 2 bases; junction bases outside the gene matches: 12. From germline, CDR1 is WNHNN and CDR2 SYGVQD (reference sequence). The CDR3 runs to 18 residues. The CDR3 reads CASSETMVRDYTYNEQFF. The CDR3, as DNA: TGCGCCAGCAGTGAGACGATGGTCCGGGACTATACCTACAATGAGCAGTTCTTC.

This clonotype was counted between two and nine times. The CDR3 DNA follows: TGCGCCAGCAGCCTGGGACTAGCGGGCTGGTACGAGCAGTACTTC. Amino acids: CASSLGLAGWYEQYF. The V gene is TRBV5-1, the J gene TRBJ2-7, with 12 positions matching TRBD2. V was clipped by 4 bases and J by 4 bases; unmatched bases: 6. The CDR3 length is 15 residues. Germline V CDR1 and CDR2: SGHRS, YFSETQ.

There are many counts of this clonotype. The DNA of the CDR3 is TGTGCCAGCAGTTCGGGCAGGGGGCTTAACACTGAAGCTTTCTTT. Protein sequence: CASSSGRGLNTEAFF. The J gene is TRBJ1-1, the V gene TRBV27; 8 nucleotides match TRBD1. The CDR3 spans 15 residues. Trimming took 4 bases from V and 2 from J; bases not matched to a gene: 6. The germline V gene encodes CDR1 MNHEY and CDR2 SMNVEV (reference sequence).

There are many counts of this clonotype. The chain joins TRBV27 to TRBJ2-5, with a possible D match to TRBD1 (7 bases). Trimming left V 11 bases short and J 5 bases short, with 18 bases between. This CDR3 spans 13 amino acids. Germline V gene data show CDR1 as MNHEY and CDR2 as SMNVEV (reference sequence). The CDR3 DNA follows: TGTGCCCGAGAGGGGGCTCGGGGGGAGACCCAGTACTTC. Protein product: CAREGARGETQYF.

This clonotype was seen ten or more times. The gene calls are TRBV30 and TRBJ2-7; either TRBD1 or TRBD2 may supply D (5 bases each). Germline-derived CDR1 and CDR2 are GTSNPN and SVGIG (reference sequence). CDR3 size: 14 residues. V was cut by 4 bases and J by 0 bases, with 13 bases left in between. CDR3 sequence reads: CAWKSAGSSYEQYF. CDR3 in DNA: TGTGCCTGGAAATCTGCAGGGAGCTCCTACGAGCAGTACTTC.

In this sample, this clonotype turned up many times. The V and J genes are TRBV6-5 and TRBJ2-3, with 7 bases that match TRBD2. Germline V gene sequence: CDR1 MNHEY, CDR2 SVGAGI. V shed 0 bases, J shed 6 bases, and the junction held 9 bases outside the gene matches. This CDR3 is built from 16 residues. The CDR3 sequence: CASSYSIGGSSDTQYF. CDR3 nucleotide sequence: TGTGCCAGCAGTTACTCGATAGGCGGGAGTTCGGATACGCAGTATTTT.

There are many counts of this clonotype. The V call is TRBV12-3 or TRBV12-4, the J call TRBJ1-5; D is undetermined. Trimming took 3 bases from V and 0 from J, leaving 9 bases between them. CDR3 length: 15 residues. Here the CDR3 reads CASSFGGDSNQPQHF. For the CDR3, the DNA is TGTGCCAGCAGTTTTGGTGGAGATAGCAATCAGCCCCAGCATTTT.

In this sample, this clonotype turned up a few times. The genes are TRBV5-1 and TRBJ1-2, with TRBD1 matching 8 bases. J was trimmed by 8 bases and V by 4 bases; bases with no gene match: 16. The CDR3 runs to 16 residues. CDR1 SGHRS and CDR2 YFSETQ come from the germline V gene. For the CDR3, the DNA is TGCGCCAGCAGCCGAGAATTGACTGGACAGGGAAGCGGCTACACCTTC. Translating gives CASSRELTGQGSGYTF.

V and J are TRBV7-3 and TRBJ2-1; 10 nucleotides align to TRBD2. Per germline, CDR1 SGHTA and CDR2 FQGTGA. Trimming removed 0 bases from V and 7 bases from J; junction bases left unmatched: 6. CDR3 length: 16 residues. CDR3 protein: CASSLTIAGGTNEQFF. The CDR3 bases are TGTGCCAGCAGCTTAACAATAGCGGGAGGAACTAATGAGCAGTTCTTC. Looking up the rest from reference TRBV7-3 and TRBJ2-1 gives the full variable domain: GAGVSQTPSNKVTEKGKYVELRCDPISGHTALYWYRQSLGQGPEFLIYFQGTGAADDSGLPNDRFFAVRPEGSVSTLKIQRTERGDSAVYLCASSLTIAGGTNEQFFGPGTRLTVL.

This clonotype was detected many times. The chain has TRBV2 and TRBJ2-2, with TRBD2 matching 8 bases. This CDR3 has 14 residues. V lost 7 bases, J lost 4 bases, and 5 bases stayed unmatched. Germline V gene data show CDR1 as SNHLY and CDR2 as FYNNEI. The CDR3 loop is CASKGTRSTGELFF. Here the CDR3 DNA reads TGTGCCAGCAAAGGGACTAGAAGCACCGGGGAGCTGTTTTTT.

In its sample, this clonotype was seen a few times. The V and J genes are TRBV6-1 and TRBJ1-3; a weak D match, TRBD1 (5 bases). The CDR3 loop spans 13 amino acids. V was trimmed by 7 bases and J by 4 bases, leaving 11 bases between them. Germline V gives CDR1 MNHNS, CDR2 SASEGT. The CDR3 coding sequence is TGTGCCAGCATTCGGGACCCGGGAAACACCATATATTTT. It is translated as CASIRDPGNTIYF.

This clonotype was counted between two and nine times. This chain joins TRBV20-1 and TRBJ1-1; 7 bases are shared with TRBD1. Trimming cost V 0 bases and J 0 bases; bases outside gene matches: 7. The CDR3 is made up of 16 amino acids. Germline assignment: CDR1 DFQATT and CDR2 SNEGSKA (reference sequence). The CDR3 sequence: CSARERNRGLNTEAFF. The CDR3 DNA reads as TGCAGTGCTAGAGAAAGAAACAGGGGCCTGAACACTGAAGCTTTCTTT.

This clonotype was seen ten or more times. The chain couples TRBV2 to TRBJ2-1; 9 nucleotides agree with TRBD2. The CDR3 has 14 amino acids. Germline V gives CDR1 SNHLY, CDR2 FYNNEI. The V and J ends lost 7 bases and 2 bases, in that order; junction bases with no gene match: 3. Here the CDR3 reads CASKERGAYNEQFF. The CDR3 DNA reads as TGTGCCAGCAAAGAGCGGGGGGCCTACAATGAGCAGTTCTTC.

In this sample, this clonotype turned up a few times. The rearrangement joins TRBV28 to TRBJ1-4, with D hard to call. V lost 4 bases and J 5 bases, leaving 11 bases between the germline ends. The CDR3 has 14 amino acids. From germline, CDR1 is MDHEN and CDR2 SYDVKM. In DNA form, the CDR3 reads TGTGCCAGCAGTTGGACGGTACGAAATGAAAAACTGTTTTTT. Translation: CASSWTVRNEKLFF.

Many counts were recorded for this clonotype. The chain is built from TRBV28 and TRBJ2-5; tentative D call: TRBD2 (6 bases). Germline V gene data show CDR1 as MDHEN and CDR2 as SYDVKM. Between the trimmed V and J ends, which lost 4 bases and 4 bases, there was a span of 16 bases. This CDR3 has 15 residues. The CDR3 sequence: CASSSGGTQGETQYF. The CDR3 DNA is TGTGCCAGCAGTTCTGGGGGGACCCAAGGAGAGACCCAGTACTTC.

This clonotype was observed a few times. The V and J genes are TRBV11-2 and TRBJ2-7; the match to TRBD1 covers 7 bases. With 6 bases clipped from V and 0 bases from J, the junction kept 8 bases outside the gene matches. This CDR3 spans 15 amino acids. Per germline, CDR1 SGHAT and CDR2 FQNNGV. This chain's CDR3 is CASRTWDSISYEQYF. The CDR3 region has the DNA TGTGCCAGCAGAACCTGGGACAGTATCTCCTACGAGCAGTACTTC.

Regarding this clonotype: A much larger clone differs from this one at a single base, so this may be a read error. The CDR3 does not end in the conserved phenylalanine or tryptophan, so this is likely a read error. The chain couples TRBV11-2 to TRBJ2-7; D perhaps matches TRBD2 (6 bases). This CDR3 has 13 amino acids. The V end lost 6 bases, the J end lost 4 bases, and 13 bases lay between the germline ends. The germline V gene has CDR1 SGHAT and CDR2 FQNNGV. For the CDR3, the DNA is TGTGCCAGCAGTTGGGGGGAACGTTACGAGCAGTACCTC. Its protein product is CASSWGERYEQYL.

This clonotype was seen ten or more times. Compared with germline, one end of the junction differs, possibly owing to a read error. The chain uses TRBV19 and TRBJ2-7, with D maybe TRBD1 (5 bases). The germline V gene has CDR1 LNHDA and CDR2 SQIVND (reference sequence). The length of the CDR3 is 14 residues. The CDR3 loop is CASSIGQGAYEQYF. The DNA of the CDR3 is TGTGCCAGCAGTATAGGACAAGGGGCCTACGAGCAGTACTTC.

V usage is TRBV6-1 and J usage is TRBJ2-3, with 15 bases matching TRBD2. V shed 2 bases and J 4 bases; nucleotides not matched to a gene: 10. Germline V gives CDR1 MNHNS, CDR2 SASEGT. The CDR3 runs to 19 residues. CDR3 sequence: CASSEFGTSGRSKPDTQYF. In DNA form, the CDR3 reads TGTGCCAGCAGTGAATTTGGGACTAGCGGGAGGAGTAAGCCAGATACGCAGTATTTT.

V and J are TRBV5-8 and TRBJ2-2; D unclear. The V gene's germline CDR1 is SGHTS and CDR2 YDEGEE. The CDR3 is 16 residues long. Trimming shortened V by 1 base and J by 0 bases, and 10 bases separated the two germline ends. The CDR3 bases are TGTGCCAGCAGCTTGTGGTCGGGTCCGAACACCGGGGAGCTGTTTTTT. This sequence encodes CASSLWSGPNTGELFF.

This clonotype was found a few times. The V and J genes are TRBV20-1 and TRBJ2-1; 8 bases are shared with TRBD2. The CDR3 length is 16 residues. Germline V gene data show CDR1 as DFQATT and CDR2 as SNEGSKA (reference sequence). J was trimmed by 1 base and V by 1 base; bases with no gene match: 6. The CDR3 protein is CSARAGGPGSYNEQFF. CDR3 in DNA: TGCAGTGCTAGAGCGGGAGGGCCGGGATCCTACAATGAGCAGTTCTTC.